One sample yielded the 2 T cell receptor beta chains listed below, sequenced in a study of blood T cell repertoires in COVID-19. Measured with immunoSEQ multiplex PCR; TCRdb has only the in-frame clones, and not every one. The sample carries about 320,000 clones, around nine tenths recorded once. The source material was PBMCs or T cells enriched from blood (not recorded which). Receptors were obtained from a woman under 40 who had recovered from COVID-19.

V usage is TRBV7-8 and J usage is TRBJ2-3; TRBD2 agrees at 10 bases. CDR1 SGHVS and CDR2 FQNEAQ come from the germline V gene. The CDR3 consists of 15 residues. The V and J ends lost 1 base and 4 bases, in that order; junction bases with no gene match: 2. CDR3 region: CASSLERGGPDTQYF. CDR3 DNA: TGTGCCAGCAGCTTAGAGCGGGGGGGCCCAGATACGCAGTATTTT.

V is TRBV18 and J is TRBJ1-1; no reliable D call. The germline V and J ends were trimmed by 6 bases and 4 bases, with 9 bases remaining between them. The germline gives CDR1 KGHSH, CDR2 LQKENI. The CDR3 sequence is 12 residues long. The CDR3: CASSTVTTEAFF. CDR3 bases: TGTGCCAGCTCCACAGTGACCACTGAAGCTTTCTTT.